This TCR beta chain derives from a study of regulatory T cells in long-lasting Graves disease. The germline V gene encodes CDR1 SNHLY and CDR2 FYNNEI. Trimming shortened V by 1 base and J by 3 bases, and 18 bases separated the two germline ends. The CDR3 is made up of 17 amino acids. This clonotype was seen many times. CDR3-region Arm-PCR and iRepertoire HTBI primers produced the TCR beta libraries. TCRdb called the multiplex PCR reads again in MiXCR, with one record for every CDR3 protein. The data contain approximately 230,000 distinct CDR3 sequences, around 18% of them singletons. Time point indicated: newly diagnosed GD, antithyroid drugs for less than 3 months. Construction of the TCR library relied on RNA isolated from PBMCs.

The origin of this receptor is a female donor with Graves disease. The material was peripheral blood mononuclear cells (PBMCs), obtained at new diagnosis, from a patient treated with antithyroid drugs. The V and J genes are TRBV2 and TRBJ2-5; maybe TRBD2 (6 bases). CDR3: CASSEGVGREAKETQYF. The CDR3, as DNA: TGTGCCAGCAGTGAAGGTGTCGGCAGGGAGGCAAAAGAGACCCAGTACTTC.